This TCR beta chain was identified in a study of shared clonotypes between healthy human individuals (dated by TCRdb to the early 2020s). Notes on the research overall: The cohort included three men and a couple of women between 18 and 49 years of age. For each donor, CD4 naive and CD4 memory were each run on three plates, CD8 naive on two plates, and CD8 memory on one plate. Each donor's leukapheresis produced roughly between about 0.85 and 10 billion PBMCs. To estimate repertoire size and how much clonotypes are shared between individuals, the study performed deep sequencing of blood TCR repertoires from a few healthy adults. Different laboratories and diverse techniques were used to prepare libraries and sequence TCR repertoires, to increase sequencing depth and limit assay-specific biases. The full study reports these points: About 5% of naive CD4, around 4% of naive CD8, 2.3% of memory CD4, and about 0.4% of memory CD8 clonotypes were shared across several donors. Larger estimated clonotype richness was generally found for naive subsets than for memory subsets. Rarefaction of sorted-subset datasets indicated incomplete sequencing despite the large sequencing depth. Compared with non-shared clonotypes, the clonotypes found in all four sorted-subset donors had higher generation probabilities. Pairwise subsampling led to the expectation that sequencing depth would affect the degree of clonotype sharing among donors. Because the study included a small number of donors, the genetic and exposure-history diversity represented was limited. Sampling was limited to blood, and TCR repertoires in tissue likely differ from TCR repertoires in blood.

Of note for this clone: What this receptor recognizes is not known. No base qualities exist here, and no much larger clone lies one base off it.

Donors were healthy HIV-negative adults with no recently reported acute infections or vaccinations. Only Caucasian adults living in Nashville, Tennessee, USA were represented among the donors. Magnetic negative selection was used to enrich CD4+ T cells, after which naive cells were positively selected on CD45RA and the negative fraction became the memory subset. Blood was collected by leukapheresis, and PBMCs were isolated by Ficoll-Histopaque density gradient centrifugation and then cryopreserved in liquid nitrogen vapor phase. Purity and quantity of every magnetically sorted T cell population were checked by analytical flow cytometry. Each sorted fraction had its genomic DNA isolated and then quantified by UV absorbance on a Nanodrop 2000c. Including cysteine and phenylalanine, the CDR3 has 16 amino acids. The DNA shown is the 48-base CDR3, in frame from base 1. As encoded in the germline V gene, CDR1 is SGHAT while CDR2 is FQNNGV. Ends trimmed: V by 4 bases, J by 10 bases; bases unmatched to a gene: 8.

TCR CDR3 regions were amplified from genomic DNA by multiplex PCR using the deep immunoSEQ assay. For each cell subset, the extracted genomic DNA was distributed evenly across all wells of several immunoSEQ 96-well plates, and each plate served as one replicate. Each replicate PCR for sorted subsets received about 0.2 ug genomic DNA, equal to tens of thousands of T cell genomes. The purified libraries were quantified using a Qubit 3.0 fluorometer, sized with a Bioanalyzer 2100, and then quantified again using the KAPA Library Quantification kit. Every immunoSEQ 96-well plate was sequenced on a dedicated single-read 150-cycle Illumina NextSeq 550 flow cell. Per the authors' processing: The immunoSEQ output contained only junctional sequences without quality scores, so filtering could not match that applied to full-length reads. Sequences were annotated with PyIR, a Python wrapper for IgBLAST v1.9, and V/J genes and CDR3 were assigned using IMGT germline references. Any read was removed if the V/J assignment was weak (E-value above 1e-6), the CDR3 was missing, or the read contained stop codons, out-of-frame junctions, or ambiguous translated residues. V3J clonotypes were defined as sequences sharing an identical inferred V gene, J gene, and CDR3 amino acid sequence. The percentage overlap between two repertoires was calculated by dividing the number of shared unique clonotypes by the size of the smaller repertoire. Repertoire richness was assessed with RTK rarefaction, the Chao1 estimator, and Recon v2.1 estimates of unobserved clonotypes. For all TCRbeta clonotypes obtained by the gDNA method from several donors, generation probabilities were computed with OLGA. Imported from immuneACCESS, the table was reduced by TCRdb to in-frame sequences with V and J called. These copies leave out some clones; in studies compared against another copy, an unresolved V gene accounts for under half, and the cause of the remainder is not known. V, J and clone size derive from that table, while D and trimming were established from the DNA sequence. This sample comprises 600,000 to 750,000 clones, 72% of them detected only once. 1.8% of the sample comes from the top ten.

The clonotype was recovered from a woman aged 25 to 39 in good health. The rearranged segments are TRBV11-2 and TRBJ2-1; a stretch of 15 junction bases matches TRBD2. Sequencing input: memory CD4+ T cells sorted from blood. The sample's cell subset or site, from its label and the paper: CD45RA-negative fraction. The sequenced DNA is TGTGCCAGCAGCTCCGGACTAGCGGGAGGGACTTGGGAGCAGTTCTTC. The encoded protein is CASSSGLAGGTWEQFF. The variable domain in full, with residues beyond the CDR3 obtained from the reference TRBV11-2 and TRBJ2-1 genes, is EAGVAQSPRYKIIEKRQSVAFWCNPISGHATLYWYQQILGQGPKLLIQFQNNGVVDDSQLPKDRFSAERLKGVDSTLKIQPAKLEDSAVYLCASSSGLAGGTWEQFFGPGTRLTVL.